One TCR beta chain is described in this entry. Its antigen is unknown. Nothing much larger sits one base from this clone, and base qualities are not available. The sample originates from a study of PD-1 blockade in classical Hodgkin lymphoma (dated by TCRdb to 2018 to 2021). Regarding the research as a whole: Nivolumab dosing was 3 mg/kg intravenously every 2 weeks, continuing until either disease progression or unacceptable toxicity. The study used CyTOF and TCR beta sequencing to define a peripheral blood immune signature of response to PD-1 blockade in classical Hodgkin lymphoma. What the research found in general, with its limitations: The study covered only a single clinical trial cohort, and the causes of the repertoire differences, possibly disease activity or prior therapy, were still not defined. Lower diversity was seen in patients whose nivolumab began less than 1 year after ASCT, and these patients were left out of later analyses so that immune reconstitution would not confound the results. Newly diagnosed patients were reported to have lower baseline TCR diversity than healthy donors, and relapsed/refractory patients were reported to have lower baseline TCR diversity still. By C4D1, a significant rise was seen in CD4+ TCR diversity but not in CD8+ TCR diversity (p=0.0027 vs p=0.16), and the rise was most apparent among complete responders (p=0.02). Among trial patients, those achieving complete response had baseline diversity similar to that of newly diagnosed patients, while diversity was significantly lower in partial responders and progressors.

The Qiagen DNeasy kit was used to extract genomic DNA from unsorted PBMCs and from the negatively selected CD4+ and CD8+ fractions. Amplification of TCR beta CDR3 regions was done by immunoSEQ multiplex PCR with primers that anneal to V and J segments. Amplification bias was minimized using a synthetic immune receptor repertoire, and residual bias was removed computationally after sequencing. The authors' pipeline ran thus. Custom Python scripts were used to quantify repertoire diversity as the Shannon entropy index. Unsorted, CD4+ and CD8+ repertoires were analyzed separately, except in combined analyses where CD4+ and CD8+ sequences were merged in silico. Clonal expansion was defined as at least a 2-fold frequency increase after treatment relative to C1D1, with a pseudocount of 0.5 for undetected baseline clones. Singleton clones were defined as clones with 0 or 1 copy at C1D1, and non-singleton clones were defined as clones with 2 or more copies. Clones expanded in unsorted samples were labelled as CD4+, CD8+ or unknown by matching protein sequences in sorted samples from the same patient. Wilcoxon tests were applied to paired samples to test diversity changes from C1D1 to C4D1. This immuneACCESS table, as held by TCRdb, lists in-frame sequences with V and J called but not all clones. Of the missing ones, under half trace to an unresolved V gene in checked studies; the others have no known cause. Clone size and the V and J calls come from that table; the DNA yielded D and trimming. For this sample there are tens of thousands of clones; roughly 73% appear just once. Of the sample, roughly 10% is held by the ten largest clones.

Based on the germline V gene, the CDR1 and CDR2 sequences are SGDLS and YYNGEE. Spanning cysteine to phenylalanine, the CDR3 consists of 14 amino acids. The retained sequence is limited to the CDR3, 42 bases, with the frame set at the first base. V ends up 6 bases short and J 4 bases short, with an unmatched junction base count of 4. The time point label of this sample denotes: cycle 4 day 1 (C4D1), after 6 weeks of nivolumab. All trial patients had relapsed after autologous stem cell transplantation, with cohorts A, B and C differing in prior brentuximab vedotin exposure. The trial cohort was composed of about 60 patients with relapsed/refractory classical Hodgkin lymphoma, for whom complete response, partial response or progressive disease was recorded as best overall response. In the multi-cohort phase II CheckMate 205 trial, trial patients received single-agent nivolumab. An independent review committee assessed best overall response by applying the 2007 International Working Group response criteria. PBMCs from the trial were collected at three points: immediately before nivolumab initiation (C1D1), and during therapy at cycle 2 day 1 and cycle 4 day 1. After peripheral blood was drawn into 8 mL Vacutainer Cell Preparation Tubes, PBMCs were isolated by centrifugation and then cryopreserved.

The specimen was peripheral blood mononuclear cells (PBMCs), collected before the fourth cycle of nivolumab. The rearranged segments are TRBV9 and TRBJ2-3; a stretch of 11 junction bases matches TRBD1. The TCR originated in a human donor with classical Hodgkin lymphoma. The nucleotides read TGTGCCAGCAACCGGGACAGGGGGTCAGATACGCAGTATTTT. Translated, this is CASNRDRGSDTQYF.